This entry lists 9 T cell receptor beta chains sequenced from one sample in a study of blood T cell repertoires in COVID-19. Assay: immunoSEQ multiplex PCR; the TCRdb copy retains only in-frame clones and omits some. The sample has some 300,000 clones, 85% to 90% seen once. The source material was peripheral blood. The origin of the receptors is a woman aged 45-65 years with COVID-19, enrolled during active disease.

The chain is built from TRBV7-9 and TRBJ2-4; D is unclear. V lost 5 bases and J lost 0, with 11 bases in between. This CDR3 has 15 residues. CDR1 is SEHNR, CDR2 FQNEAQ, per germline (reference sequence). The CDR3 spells CASSSLVGAKNIQYF. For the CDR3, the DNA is TGTGCCAGCAGCAGTTTGGTCGGAGCCAAAAACATTCAGTACTTC.

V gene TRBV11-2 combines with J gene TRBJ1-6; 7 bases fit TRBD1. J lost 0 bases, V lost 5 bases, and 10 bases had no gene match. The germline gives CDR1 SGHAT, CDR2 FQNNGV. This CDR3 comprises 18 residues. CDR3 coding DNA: TGTGCCAGCAGCATCCGACAGGGAGGTAGCTCCTATAATTCACCCCTCCACTTT. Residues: CASSIRQGGSSYNSPLHF.

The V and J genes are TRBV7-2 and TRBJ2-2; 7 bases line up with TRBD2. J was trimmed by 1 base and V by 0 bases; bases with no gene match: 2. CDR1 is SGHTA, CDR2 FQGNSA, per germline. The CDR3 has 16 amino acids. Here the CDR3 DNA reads TGTGCCAGCAGCTTAGCGCTAGCGGAGAACACCGGGGAGCTGTTTTTT. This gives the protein CASSLALAENTGELFF.

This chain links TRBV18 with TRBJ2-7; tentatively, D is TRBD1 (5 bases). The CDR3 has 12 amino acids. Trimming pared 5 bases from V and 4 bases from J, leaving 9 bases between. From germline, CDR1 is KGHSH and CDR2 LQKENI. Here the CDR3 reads CASSSQGYEQYF. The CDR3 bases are TGTGCCAGCTCATCCCAGGGTTACGAGCAGTACTTC.

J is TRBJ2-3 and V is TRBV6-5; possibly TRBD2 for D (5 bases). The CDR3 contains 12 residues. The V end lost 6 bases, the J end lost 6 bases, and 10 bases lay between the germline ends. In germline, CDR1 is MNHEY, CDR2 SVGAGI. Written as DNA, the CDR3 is TGTGCCAGCAGGGGATCGGGGGATACGCAGTATTTT. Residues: CASRGSGDTQYF.

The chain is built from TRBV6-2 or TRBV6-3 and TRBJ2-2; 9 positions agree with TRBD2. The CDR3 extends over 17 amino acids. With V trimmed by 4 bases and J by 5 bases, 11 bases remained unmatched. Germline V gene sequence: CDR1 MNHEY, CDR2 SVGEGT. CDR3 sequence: CASSWVAGAIQTGELFF. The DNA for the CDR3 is TGTGCCAGCAGTTGGGTAGCGGGAGCCATCCAGACCGGGGAGCTGTTTTTT.

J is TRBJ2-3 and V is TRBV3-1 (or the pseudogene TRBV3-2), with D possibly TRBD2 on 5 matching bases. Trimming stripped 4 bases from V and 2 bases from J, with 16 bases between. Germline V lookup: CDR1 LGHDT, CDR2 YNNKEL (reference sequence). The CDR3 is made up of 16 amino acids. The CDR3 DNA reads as TGTGCCAGCAGCCTTGTCATGGACTCAATCACAGATACGCAGTATTTT. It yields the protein CASSLVMDSITDTQYF.

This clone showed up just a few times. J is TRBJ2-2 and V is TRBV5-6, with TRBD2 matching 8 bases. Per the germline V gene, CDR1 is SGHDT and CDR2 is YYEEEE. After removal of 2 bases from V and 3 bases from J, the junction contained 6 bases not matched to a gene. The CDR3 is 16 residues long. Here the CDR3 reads CASSFIGRDYTGELFF. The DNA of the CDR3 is TGTGCCAGCAGCTTCATCGGGAGGGACTACACCGGGGAGCTGTTTTTT.

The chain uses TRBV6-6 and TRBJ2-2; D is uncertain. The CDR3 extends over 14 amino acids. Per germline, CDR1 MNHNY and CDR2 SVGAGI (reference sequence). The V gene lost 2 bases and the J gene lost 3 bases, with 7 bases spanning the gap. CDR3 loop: CASSYIIDTGELFF. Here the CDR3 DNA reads TGTGCCAGCAGTTACATCATAGACACCGGGGAGCTGTTTTTT.